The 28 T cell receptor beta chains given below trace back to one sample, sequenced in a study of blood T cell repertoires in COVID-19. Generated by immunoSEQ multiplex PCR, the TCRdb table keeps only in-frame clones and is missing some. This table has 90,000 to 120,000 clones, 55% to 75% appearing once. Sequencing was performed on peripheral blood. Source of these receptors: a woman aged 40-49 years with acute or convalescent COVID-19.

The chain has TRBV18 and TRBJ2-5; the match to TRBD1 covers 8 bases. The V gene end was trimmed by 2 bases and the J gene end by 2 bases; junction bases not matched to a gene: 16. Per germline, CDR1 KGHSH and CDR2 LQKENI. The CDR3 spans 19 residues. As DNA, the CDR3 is TGTGCCAGCTCACCATTTTACTCTGTGGGGGACAGGTCTCAAGAGACCCAGTACTTC. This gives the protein CASSPFYSVGDRSQETQYF.

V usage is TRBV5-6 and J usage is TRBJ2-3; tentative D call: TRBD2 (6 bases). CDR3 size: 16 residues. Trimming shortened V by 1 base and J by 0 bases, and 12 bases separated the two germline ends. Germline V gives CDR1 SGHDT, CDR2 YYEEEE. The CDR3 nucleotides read TGTGCCAGCAGCTTGTGGTCGGCGGGGAGCACAGATACGCAGTATTTT. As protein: CASSLWSAGSTDTQYF.

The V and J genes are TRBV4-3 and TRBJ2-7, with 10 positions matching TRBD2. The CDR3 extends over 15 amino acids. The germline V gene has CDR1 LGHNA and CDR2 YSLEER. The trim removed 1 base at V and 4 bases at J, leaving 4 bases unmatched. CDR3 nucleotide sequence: TGCGCCAGCAGCCAAGGGCTAGCGGGGGCTTACGAGCAGTACTTC. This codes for CASSQGLAGAYEQYF.

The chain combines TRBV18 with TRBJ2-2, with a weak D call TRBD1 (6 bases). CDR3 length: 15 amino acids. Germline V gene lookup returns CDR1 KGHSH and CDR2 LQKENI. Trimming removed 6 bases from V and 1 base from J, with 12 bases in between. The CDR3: CASSLQGKNTGELFF. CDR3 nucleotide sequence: TGTGCCAGCTCCCTACAGGGAAAGAACACCGGGGAGCTGTTTTTT. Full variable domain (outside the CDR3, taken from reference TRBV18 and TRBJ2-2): NAGVMQNPRHLVRRRGQEARLRCSPMKGHSHVYWYRQLPEEGLKFMVYLQKENIIDESGMPKERFSAEFPKEGPSILRIQQVVRGDSAAYFCASSLQGKNTGELFFGEGSRLTVL.

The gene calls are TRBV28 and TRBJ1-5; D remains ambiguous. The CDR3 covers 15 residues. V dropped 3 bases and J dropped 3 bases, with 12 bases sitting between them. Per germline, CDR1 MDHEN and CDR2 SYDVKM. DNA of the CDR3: TGTGCCAGCAGTTTTCTTGGGCAGATCAATCAGCCCCAGCATTTT. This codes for CASSFLGQINQPQHF. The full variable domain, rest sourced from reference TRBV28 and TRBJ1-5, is DVKVTQSSRYLVKRTGEKVFLECVQDMDHENMFWYRQDPGLGLRLIYFSYDVKMKEKGDIPEGYSVSREKKERFSLILESASTNQTSMYLCASSFLGQINQPQHFGDGTRLSIL.

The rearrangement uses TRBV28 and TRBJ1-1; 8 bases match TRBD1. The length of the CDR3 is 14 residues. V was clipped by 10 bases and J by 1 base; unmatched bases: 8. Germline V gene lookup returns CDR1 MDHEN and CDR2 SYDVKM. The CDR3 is CATVTGGGNTEAFF. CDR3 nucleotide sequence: TGTGCCACCGTAACAGGGGGAGGGAACACTGAAGCTTTCTTT. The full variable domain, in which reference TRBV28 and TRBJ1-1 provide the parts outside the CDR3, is DVKVTQSSRYLVKRTGEKVFLECVQDMDHENMFWYRQDPGLGLRLIYFSYDVKMKEKGDIPEGYSVSREKKERFSLILESASTNQTSMYLCATVTGGGNTEAFFGQGTRLTVV.

The chain's CDR3 is CASSLAISGVYEQYF. CDR3 DNA: TGTGCCAGCAGCTTAGCGATTTCAGGGGTCTACGAGCAGTACTTC. This chain connects TRBV11-1 to TRBJ2-7; TRBD1 is a possible D gene (6 bases). There are 15 residues in the CDR3. Germline loops: CDR1 SGHAT, CDR2 FQDESV (reference sequence). V was clipped by 0 bases and J by 3 bases, with 12 bases between them.

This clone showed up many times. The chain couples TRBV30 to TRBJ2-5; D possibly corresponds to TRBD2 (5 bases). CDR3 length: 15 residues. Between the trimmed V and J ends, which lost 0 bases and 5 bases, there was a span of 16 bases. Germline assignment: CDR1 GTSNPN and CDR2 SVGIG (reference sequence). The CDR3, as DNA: TGTGCCTGGAGTGTAACTTTTTTCCGAGGGGAGACCCAGTACTTC. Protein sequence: CAWSVTFFRGETQYF. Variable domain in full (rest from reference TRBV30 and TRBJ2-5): SQTIHQWPATLVQPVGSPLSLECTVEGTSNPNLYWYRQAAGRGLQLLFYSVGIGQISSEVPQNLSASRPQDRQFILSSKKLLLSDSGFYLCAWSVTFFRGETQYFGPGTRLLVL.

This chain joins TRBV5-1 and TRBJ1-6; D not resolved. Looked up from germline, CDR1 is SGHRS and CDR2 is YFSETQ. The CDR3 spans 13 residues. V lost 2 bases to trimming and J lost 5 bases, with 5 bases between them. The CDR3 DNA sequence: TGCGCCAGCAGCTTTAATGATAATTCACCCCTCCACTTT. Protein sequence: CASSFNDNSPLHF. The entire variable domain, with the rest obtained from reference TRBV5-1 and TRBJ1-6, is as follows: KAGVTQTPRYLIKTRGQQVTLSCSPISGHRSVSWYQQTPGQGLQFLFEYFSETQRNKGNFPGRFSGRQFSNSRSEMNVSTLELGDSALYLCASSFNDNSPLHFGNGTRLTVT.

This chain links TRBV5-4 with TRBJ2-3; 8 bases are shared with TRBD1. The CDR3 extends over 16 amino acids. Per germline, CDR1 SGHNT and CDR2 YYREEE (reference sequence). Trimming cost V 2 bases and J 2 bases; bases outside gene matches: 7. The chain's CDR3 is CASSLPGQVTTDTQYF. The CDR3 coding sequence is TGTGCCAGCAGCTTACCGGGACAGGTTACCACAGATACGCAGTATTTT.

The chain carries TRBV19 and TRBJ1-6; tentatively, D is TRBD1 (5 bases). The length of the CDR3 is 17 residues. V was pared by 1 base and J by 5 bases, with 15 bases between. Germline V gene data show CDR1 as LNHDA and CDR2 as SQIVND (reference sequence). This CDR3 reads CASSIAGIRGDNSPLHF. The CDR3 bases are TGTGCCAGTAGTATAGCTGGCATACGGGGGGATAATTCACCCCTCCACTTT.

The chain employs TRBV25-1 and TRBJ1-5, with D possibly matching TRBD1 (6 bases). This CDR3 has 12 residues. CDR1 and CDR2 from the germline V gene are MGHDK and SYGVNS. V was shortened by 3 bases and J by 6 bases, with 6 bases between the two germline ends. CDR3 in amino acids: CASSDRGQPQHF. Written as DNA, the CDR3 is TGTGCCAGCAGTGACAGGGGTCAGCCCCAGCATTTT.

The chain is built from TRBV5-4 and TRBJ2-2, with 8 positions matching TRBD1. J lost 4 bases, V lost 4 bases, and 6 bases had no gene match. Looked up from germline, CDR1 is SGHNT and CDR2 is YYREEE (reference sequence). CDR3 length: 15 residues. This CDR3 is CASSPGQGSTGELFF. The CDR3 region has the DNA TGTGCCAGCAGCCCTGGACAGGGCAGCACCGGGGAGCTGTTTTTT.

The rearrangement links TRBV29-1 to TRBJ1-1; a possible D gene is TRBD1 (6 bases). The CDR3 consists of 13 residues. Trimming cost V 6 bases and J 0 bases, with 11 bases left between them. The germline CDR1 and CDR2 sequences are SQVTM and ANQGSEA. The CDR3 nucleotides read TGCAGCGTCGGACAGACCTTGAACACTGAAGCTTTCTTT. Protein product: CSVGQTLNTEAFF.

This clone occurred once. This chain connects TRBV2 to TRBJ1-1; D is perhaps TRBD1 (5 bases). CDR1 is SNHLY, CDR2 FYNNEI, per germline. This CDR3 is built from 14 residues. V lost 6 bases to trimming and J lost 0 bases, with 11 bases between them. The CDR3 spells CASSQQAMNTEAFF. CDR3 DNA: TGTGCCAGCAGCCAACAGGCTATGAACACTGAAGCTTTCTTT. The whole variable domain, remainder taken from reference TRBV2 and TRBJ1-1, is EPEVTQTPSHQVTQMGQEVILRCVPISNHLYFYWYRQILGQKVEFLVSFYNNEISEKSEIFDDQFSVERPDGSNFTLKIRSTKLEDSAMYFCASSQQAMNTEAFFGQGTRLTVV.

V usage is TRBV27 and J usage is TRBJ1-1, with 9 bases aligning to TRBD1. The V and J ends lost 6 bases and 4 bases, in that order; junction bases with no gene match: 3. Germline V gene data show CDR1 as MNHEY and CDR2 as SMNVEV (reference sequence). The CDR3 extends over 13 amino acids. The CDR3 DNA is TGTGCCAGCAGGCGGGGACAGGGCACTGAAGCTTTCTTT. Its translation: CASRRGQGTEAFF.

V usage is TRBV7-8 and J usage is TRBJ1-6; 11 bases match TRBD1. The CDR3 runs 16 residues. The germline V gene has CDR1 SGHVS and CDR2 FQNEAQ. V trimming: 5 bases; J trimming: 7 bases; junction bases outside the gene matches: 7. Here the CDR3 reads CASSQPDRGLNSPLHF. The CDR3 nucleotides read TGTGCCAGCAGCCAACCGGACAGGGGGCTGAATTCACCCCTCCACTTT.

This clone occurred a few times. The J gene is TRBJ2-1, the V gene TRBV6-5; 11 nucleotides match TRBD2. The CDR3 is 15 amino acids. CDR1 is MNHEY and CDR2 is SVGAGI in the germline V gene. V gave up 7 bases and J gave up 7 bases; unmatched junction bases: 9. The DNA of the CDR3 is TGTGCCAGCAAATTAGCGGGGGGGCCGGGGAATGAGCAGTTCTTC. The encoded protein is CASKLAGGPGNEQFF.

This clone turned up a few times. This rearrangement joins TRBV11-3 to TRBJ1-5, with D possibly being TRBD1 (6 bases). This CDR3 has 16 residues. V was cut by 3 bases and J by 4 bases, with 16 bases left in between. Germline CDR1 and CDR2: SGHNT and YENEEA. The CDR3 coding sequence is TGTGCCAGCAGCTTTCGACAGGACCTAAGGAATCAGCCCCAGCATTTT. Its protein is CASSFRQDLRNQPQHF.

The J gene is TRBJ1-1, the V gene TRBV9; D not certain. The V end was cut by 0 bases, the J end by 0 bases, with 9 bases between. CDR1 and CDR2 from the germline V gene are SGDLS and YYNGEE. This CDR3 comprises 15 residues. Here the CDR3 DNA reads TGTGCCAGCAGCGTAGAGTACACCATGAACACTGAAGCTTTCTTT. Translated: CASSVEYTMNTEAFF.

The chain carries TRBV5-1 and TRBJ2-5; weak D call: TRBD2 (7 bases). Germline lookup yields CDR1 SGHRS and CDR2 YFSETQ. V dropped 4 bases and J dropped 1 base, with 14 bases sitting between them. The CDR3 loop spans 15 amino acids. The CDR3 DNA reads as TGCGCCAGCAGCCTCGCCGGGGGGCCCCAAGAGACCCAGTACTTC. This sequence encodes CASSLAGGPQETQYF.

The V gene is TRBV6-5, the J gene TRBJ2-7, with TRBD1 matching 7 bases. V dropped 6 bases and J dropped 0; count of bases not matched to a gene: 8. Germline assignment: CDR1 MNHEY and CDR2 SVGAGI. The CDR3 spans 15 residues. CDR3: CASSSGQVRSYEQYF. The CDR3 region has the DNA TGTGCCAGCAGCTCTGGACAGGTTCGCTCCTACGAGCAGTACTTC.

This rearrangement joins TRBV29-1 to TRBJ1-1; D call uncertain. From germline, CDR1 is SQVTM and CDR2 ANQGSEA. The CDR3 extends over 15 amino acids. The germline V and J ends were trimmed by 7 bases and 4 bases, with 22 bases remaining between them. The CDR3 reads CSAKSLDGGSTEAFF. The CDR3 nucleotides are TGCAGCGCAAAATCACTGGACGGCGGGAGCACTGAAGCTTTCTTT.

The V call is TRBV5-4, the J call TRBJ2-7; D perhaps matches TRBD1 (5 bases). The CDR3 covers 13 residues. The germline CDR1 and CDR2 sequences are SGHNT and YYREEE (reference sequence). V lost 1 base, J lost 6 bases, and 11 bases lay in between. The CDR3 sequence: CASSLYQGAEQYF. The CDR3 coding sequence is TGTGCCAGCAGCTTGTATCAAGGGGCCGAGCAGTACTTC.

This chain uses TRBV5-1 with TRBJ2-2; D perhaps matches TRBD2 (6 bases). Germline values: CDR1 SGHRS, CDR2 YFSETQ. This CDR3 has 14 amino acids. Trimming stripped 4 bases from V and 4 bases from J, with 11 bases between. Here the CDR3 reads CASSLTGSTGELFF. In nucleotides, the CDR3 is TGCGCCAGCAGCCTTACCGGGAGCACCGGGGAGCTGTTTTTT.

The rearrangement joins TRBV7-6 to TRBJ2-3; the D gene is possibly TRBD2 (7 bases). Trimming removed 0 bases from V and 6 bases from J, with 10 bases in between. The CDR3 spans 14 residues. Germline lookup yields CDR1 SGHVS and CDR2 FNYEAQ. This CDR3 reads CASSLAGGQDTQYF. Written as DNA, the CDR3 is TGTGCCAGCAGCTTAGCCGGGGGGCAGGATACGCAGTATTTT.

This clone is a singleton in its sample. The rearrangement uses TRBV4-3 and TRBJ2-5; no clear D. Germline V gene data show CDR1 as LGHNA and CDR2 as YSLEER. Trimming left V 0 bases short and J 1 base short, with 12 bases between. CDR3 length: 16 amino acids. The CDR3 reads CASSQDAISAQETQYF. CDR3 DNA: TGCGCCAGCAGCCAAGATGCTATAAGCGCCCAAGAGACCCAGTACTTC.

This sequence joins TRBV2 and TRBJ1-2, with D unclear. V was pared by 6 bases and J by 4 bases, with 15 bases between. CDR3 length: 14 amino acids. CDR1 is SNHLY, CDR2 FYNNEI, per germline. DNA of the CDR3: TGTGCCAGCAGCCCATCCCGAGGGAGCTATGGCTACACCTTC. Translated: CASSPSRGSYGYTF.